This passage covers 29 T cell receptor beta chains from one sample sequenced in a study of blood T cell repertoires in COVID-19. The assay was immunoSEQ multiplex PCR, and TCRdb's table has in-frame clones only and misses some. The sample contains under 250,000 clones, nearly 95% of which appear only once. Sequencing used peripheral blood. Receptors originate from a man between 25 and 39 years old with COVID-19, enrolled during active disease.

The chain has TRBV18 and TRBJ2-2; perhaps TRBD2 as D (6 bases). CDR1 and CDR2 (germline): KGHSH, LQKENI. The CDR3 runs 16 residues. V was trimmed by 5 bases and J by 8 bases, leaving 21 bases between them. CDR3 residues: CASSSRTDLGGGELFF. The CDR3, as DNA: TGTGCCAGCTCATCAAGAACTGACCTCGGGGGTGGGGAGCTGTTTTTT.

This clone was observed a single time. V is TRBV10-3 and J is TRBJ2-3; maybe TRBD2 (6 bases). The CDR3 length is 13 residues. CDR1 ENHRY and CDR2 SYGVKD come from the germline V gene. The ends were cut back, 4 bases at V and 3 bases at J, with 8 bases in the middle. The CDR3 sequence is CAISVSGTDTQYF. The CDR3 nucleotides read TGTGCCATCAGTGTTAGCGGAACAGATACGCAGTATTTT.

V is TRBV7-3 and J is TRBJ2-2, with 7 bases fitting TRBD1. CDR1 is SGHTA, CDR2 FQGTGA, per germline. J lost 6 bases, V lost 5 bases, and 3 bases had no gene match. This CDR3 spans 13 amino acids. In nucleotides, the CDR3 is TGTGCCAGCAGCCCGACAGGGTCCGGGGAGCTGTTTTTT. It codes for CASSPTGSGELFF.

V usage is TRBV18 and J usage is TRBJ1-1; 7 bases match TRBD1. Germline trimming cut 3 bases from V and 5 bases from J; bases unmatched to any gene: 9. This CDR3 has 15 amino acids. Looked up from germline, CDR1 is KGHSH and CDR2 is LQKENI. The CDR3 DNA reads as TGTGCCAGCTCACCGCAAACAGGGGTAAGGACTGAAGCTTTCTTT. Amino acid sequence: CASSPQTGVRTEAFF.

For the CDR3, the DNA is TGTGCCACCAGCAGAGTCTTGGACAGGGGGAGGGACACTGAAGCTTTCTTT. Protein: CATSRVLDRGRDTEAFF. The J gene is TRBJ1-1, the V gene TRBV15; 10 bases map to TRBD1. With 1 base clipped from V and 3 bases from J, the junction kept 8 bases outside the gene matches. This CDR3 is built from 17 residues. Per the germline V gene, CDR1 is LNHNV and CDR2 is YYDKDF (reference sequence). The full variable domain, with the rest looked up from reference TRBV15 and TRBJ1-1, is DAMVIQNPRYQVTQFGKPVTLSCSQTLNHNVMYWYQQKSSQAPKLLFHYYDKDFNNEADTPDNFQSRRPNTSFCFLDIRSPGLGDTAMYLCATSRVLDRGRDTEAFFGQGTRLTVV.

This chain connects TRBV18 to TRBJ1-2, with D maybe TRBD1 (6 bases). Germline V lookup: CDR1 KGHSH, CDR2 LQKENI. Trimming stripped 5 bases from V and 0 bases from J, with 16 bases between. This CDR3 contains 16 residues. CDR3 amino acids: CASSSLGQSTNYGYTF. For the CDR3, the DNA is TGTGCCAGCTCATCCCTCGGACAGTCTACTAACTATGGCTACACCTTC. Using reference TRBV18 and TRBJ1-2 for the parts outside the CDR3, the full variable domain is NAGVMQNPRHLVRRRGQEARLRCSPMKGHSHVYWYRQLPEEGLKFMVYLQKENIIDESGMPKERFSAEFPKEGPSILRIQQVVRGDSAAYFCASSSLGQSTNYGYTFGSGTRLTVV.

The DNA for the CDR3 is TGTGCCAGCAGTCCAAGGGCGACCCCAGGGGAGACGGGCAATCAGCCCCAGCATTTT. It is translated as CASSPRATPGETGNQPQHF. J is TRBJ1-5 and V is TRBV27; TRBD1 might be the D (6 bases). Trimming cost V 5 bases and J 2 bases, with 25 bases left between them. Germline V gives CDR1 MNHEY, CDR2 SMNVEV (reference sequence). This CDR3 spans 19 amino acids.

The count of this clone is one. This chain connects TRBV7-2 to TRBJ1-3; D ambiguous. Germline loops: CDR1 SGHTA, CDR2 FQGNSA. V was shortened by 5 bases and J by 0 bases, with 8 bases between the two germline ends. CDR3 length: 14 amino acids. The CDR3 loop reads CASSPGPSGNTIYF. CDR3 DNA: TGTGCCAGCAGCCCCGGTCCCTCTGGAAACACCATATATTTT.

The genes are TRBV2 and TRBJ1-4; 9 bases match TRBD1. Germline V gives CDR1 SNHLY, CDR2 FYNNEI. The ends lost 7 bases at V and 6 bases at J; junction bases unmatched: 6. The CDR3 has 14 residues. The DNA for the CDR3 is TGTGCCAGCACCCCGGGACAGGGCTATGAAAAACTGTTTTTT. It translates to CASTPGQGYEKLFF. The variable domain in full, with the rest retrieved from reference TRBV2 and TRBJ1-4, is EPEVTQTPSHQVTQMGQEVILRCVPISNHLYFYWYRQILGQKVEFLVSFYNNEISEKSEIFDDQFSVERPDGSNFTLKIRSTKLEDSAMYFCASTPGQGYEKLFFGSGTQLSVL.

The rearrangement links TRBV5-1 to TRBJ1-4; D gene ambiguous. Germline CDR1 reads SGHRS; CDR2 reads YFSETQ. Trimming stripped 0 bases from V and 6 bases from J, with 15 bases between. The CDR3 is 16 amino acids. The CDR3 loop reads CASSLGGYNGDEKLFF. The CDR3 coding sequence is TGCGCCAGCAGCTTGGGGGGTTATAACGGGGATGAAAAACTGTTTTTT. The entire variable domain, with the rest obtained from reference TRBV5-1 and TRBJ1-4, is as follows: KAGVTQTPRYLIKTRGQQVTLSCSPISGHRSVSWYQQTPGQGLQFLFEYFSETQRNKGNFPGRFSGRQFSNSRSEMNVSTLELGDSALYLCASSLGGYNGDEKLFFGSGTQLSVL.

The V and J genes are TRBV10-1 and TRBJ1-1; a weak D match, TRBD1 (6 bases). CDR1 is WNHNN, CDR2 SYGVQD, per germline (reference sequence). V lost 6 bases and J lost 5, with 16 bases in between. This CDR3 comprises 14 residues. The CDR3 is CASSAARGQTEAFF. The CDR3 DNA reads as TGCGCCAGCAGCGCCGCCAGGGGCCAAACTGAAGCTTTCTTT.

The DNA for the CDR3 is TGTGCCAGCAGCTTAGGTTACAGGGAGAACACTGAAGCTTTCTTT. It translates to CASSLGYRENTEAFF. V is TRBV11-2 and J is TRBJ1-1; D is perhaps TRBD1 (6 bases). Germline V gene lookup returns CDR1 SGHAT and CDR2 FQNNGV. The CDR3 is 15 residues long. Trimming cost V 1 base and J 1 base, with 10 bases left between them.

The genes are TRBV15 and TRBJ2-5; the match to TRBD2 covers 8 bases. This CDR3 region has 18 residues. With V trimmed by 5 bases and J by 2 bases, 16 bases remained unmatched. Looked up from germline, CDR1 is LNHNV and CDR2 is YYDKDF (reference sequence). The CDR3 region is CATSAPLSGGAQQETQYF. In DNA form, the CDR3 reads TGTGCCACCAGCGCTCCCTTATCGGGGGGGGCCCAACAAGAGACCCAGTACTTC. Full variable domain (outside the CDR3, taken from reference TRBV15 and TRBJ2-5): DAMVIQNPRYQVTQFGKPVTLSCSQTLNHNVMYWYQQKSSQAPKLLFHYYDKDFNNEADTPDNFQSRRPNTSFCFLDIRSPGLGDTAMYLCATSAPLSGGAQQETQYFGPGTRLLVL.

The chain links TRBV4-1 to TRBJ1-4, with a tentative D call TRBD1 (6 bases). The CDR3 is 19 residues long. The V end was cut by 1 base, the J end by 3 bases, with 21 bases between. The germline V gene has CDR1 MGHRA and CDR2 YSYEKL. CDR3 amino acids: CASSQGFLPAGEPNEKLFF. The CDR3 DNA sequence: TGCGCCAGCAGCCAAGGATTCTTGCCCGCAGGGGAACCTAATGAAAAACTGTTTTTT.

This chain uses TRBV5-1 with TRBJ1-2; the match to TRBD1 covers 7 bases. There are 14 residues in the CDR3. Germline assignment: CDR1 SGHRS and CDR2 YFSETQ. V lost 2 bases to trimming and J lost 4 bases; unmatched junction nucleotides: 5. The chain's CDR3 is CASSFGQASYGYTF. In nucleotides, the CDR3 is TGCGCCAGCAGCTTTGGACAGGCCAGCTATGGCTACACCTTC.

The chain couples TRBV13 to TRBJ1-2; D possibly corresponds to TRBD1 (6 bases). The germline CDR1 and CDR2 sequences are PRHDT and FYEKMQ (reference sequence). The CDR3 is 12 residues long. The V and J ends lost 5 bases and 8 bases respectively, with 12 bases between them. In DNA form, the CDR3 reads TGTGCCAGCAGCGACAGGTCCCGCGGCTACACCTTC. The encoded protein is CASSDRSRGYTF. Together with reference TRBV13 and TRBJ1-2, the CDR3 gives the full variable domain: AAGVIQSPRHLIKEKRETATLKCYPIPRHDTVYWYQQGPGQDPQFLISFYEKMQSDKGSIPDRFSAQQFSDYHSELNMSSLELGDSALYFCASSDRSRGYTFGSGTRLTVV.

The DNA for the CDR3 is TGTGCCAGCAGACGTCAGGGCACGAACACCGGGGAGCTGTTTTTT. Amino acids: CASRRQGTNTGELFF. The chain is built from TRBV5-4 and TRBJ2-2; possible D gene TRBD1, 5 bases. Germline assignment: CDR1 SGHNT and CDR2 YYREEE (reference sequence). Deletions cut 5 bases from V and 0 bases from J, with 11 bases between. This CDR3 has 15 amino acids.

V is TRBV19 and J is TRBJ1-6; no definite D call. Germline-derived CDR1 and CDR2 are LNHDA and SQIVND (reference sequence). The germline V and J ends were trimmed by 7 bases and 4 bases, with 17 bases remaining between them. The CDR3 has 16 residues. CDR3 nucleotide sequence: TGTGCCAGTAAGGTATCGGAGAGCGATTATAATTCACCCCTCCACTTT. Residues: CASKVSESDYNSPLHF.

This clone was found once. V usage is TRBV11-2 and J usage is TRBJ1-4, with 8 bases identical to TRBD1. Germline V gives CDR1 SGHAT, CDR2 FQNNGV. There are 16 residues in the CDR3. Trimming removed 5 bases from V and 0 bases from J; junction bases left unmatched: 5. This chain's CDR3 is CASSPGTGATNEKLFF. The CDR3 DNA reads as TGTGCCAGCAGCCCGGGGACAGGTGCAACTAATGAAAAACTGTTTTTT.

The rearrangement links TRBV4-2 to TRBJ1-4, with unresolved D. Germline values: CDR1 LGHNA, CDR2 YNFKEQ. The V end was cut by 0 bases, the J end by 7 bases, with 12 bases between. CDR3 size: 15 residues. CDR3 residues: CASSQESTRSEKLFF. Written as DNA, the CDR3 is TGTGCCAGCAGCCAAGAATCCACGCGATCTGAAAAACTGTTTTTT.

The genes are TRBV6-8 and TRBJ2-5, with 10 bases lining up with TRBD2. Germline assignment: CDR1 MNHGY and CDR2 SAAAGT. The CDR3 runs 17 residues. V gave up 0 bases and J gave up 5 bases; unmatched junction bases: 9. Here the CDR3 reads CASSYSEAGGLWETQYF. For the CDR3, the DNA is TGTGCCAGCAGTTACTCCGAAGCGGGGGGGCTGTGGGAGACCCAGTACTTC.

The chain employs TRBV5-1 and TRBJ1-1; no reliable D call. V lost 0 bases, J lost 6 bases, and 12 bases lay in between. This CDR3 has 14 amino acids. Germline V CDR1 and CDR2: SGHRS, YFSETQ. The CDR3 DNA reads TGCGCCAGCAGCTTGGCCGTCCAGTCCTCTGAAGCTTTCTTT. It encodes CASSLAVQSSEAFF.

The chain uses TRBV9 and TRBJ1-2; 10 nucleotides line up with TRBD1. There are 15 residues in the CDR3. The germline V gene has CDR1 SGDLS and CDR2 YYNGEE. V gave up 0 bases and J gave up 8 bases; unmatched junction bases: 7. This CDR3 is CASSVDDRGQRGYTF. The CDR3 DNA follows: TGTGCCAGCAGCGTAGACGACAGGGGGCAACGGGGCTACACCTTC.

J is TRBJ1-1 and V is TRBV19; 8 bases match TRBD1. V dropped 1 base and J dropped 7; count of bases not matched to a gene: 2. The CDR3 runs to 13 residues. Germline V CDR1 and CDR2: LNHDA, SQIVND (reference sequence). CDR3 region: CASSIGGTGEAFF. DNA of the CDR3: TGTGCCAGTAGTATAGGTGGGACAGGTGAAGCTTTCTTT.

CDR3 region: CASSQVRGGNSPLHF. CDR3 nucleotide sequence: TGCGCCAGCAGCCAAGTACGGGGTGGGAATTCACCCCTCCACTTT. The chain employs TRBV4-1 and TRBJ1-6; D gene ambiguous. Germline assignment: CDR1 MGHRA and CDR2 YSYEKL. The CDR3 runs 15 residues. Deletions cut 1 base from V and 7 bases from J, with 11 bases between.

This chain links TRBV6-5 with TRBJ2-2, with 9 bases fitting TRBD1. V dropped 0 bases and J dropped 5; count of bases not matched to a gene: 4. CDR1 MNHEY and CDR2 SVGAGI come from the germline V gene. The CDR3 sequence is 16 residues long. The CDR3 DNA reads as TGTGCCAGCAGTTACTCCGACAGGGGGGGTACCGGGGAGCTGTTTTTT. Translation: CASSYSDRGGTGELFF.

Here the CDR3 reads CASSSSGTVSSPLHF. In nucleotides, the CDR3 is TGCGCCAGCAGCTCCTCCGGTACAGTAAGCTCACCCCTCCACTTT. The chain is built from TRBV5-1 and TRBJ1-6; D uncertain. CDR1 and CDR2 from the germline V gene are SGHRS and YFSETQ. V lost 3 bases and J lost 10, with 17 bases in between. The CDR3 is made up of 15 amino acids.

This clone was counted once. The V and J genes are TRBV29-1 and TRBJ2-7, with 9 bases fitting TRBD1. This CDR3 contains 15 residues. Germline trimming cut 6 bases from V and 2 bases from J; bases unmatched to any gene: 11. The germline V gene has CDR1 SQVTM and CDR2 ANQGSEA. The DNA of the CDR3 is TGCAGCGTATCCGGGACAGGGCGGGCCCCCTACGAGCAGTACTTC. It translates to CSVSGTGRAPYEQYF.

This chain connects TRBV10-1 to TRBJ2-7; TRBD1 agrees at 8 bases. The CDR3 has 15 amino acids. V was clipped by 5 bases and J by 3 bases; unmatched bases: 9. The germline gives CDR1 WNHNN, CDR2 SYGVQD (reference sequence). The CDR3 is CASSPPWTGSYEQYF. CDR3 bases: TGCGCCAGCAGTCCCCCTTGGACAGGGAGCTACGAGCAGTACTTC.